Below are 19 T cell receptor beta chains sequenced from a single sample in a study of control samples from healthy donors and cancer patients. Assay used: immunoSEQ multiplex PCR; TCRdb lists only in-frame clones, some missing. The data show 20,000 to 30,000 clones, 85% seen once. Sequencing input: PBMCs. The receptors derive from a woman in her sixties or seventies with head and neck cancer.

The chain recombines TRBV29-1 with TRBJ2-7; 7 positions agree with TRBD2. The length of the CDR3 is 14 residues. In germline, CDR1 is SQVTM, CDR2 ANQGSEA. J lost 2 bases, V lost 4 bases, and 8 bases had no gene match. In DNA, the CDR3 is TGCAGCGTTGGGGGAGGGGTTGGGGCCTACGAGCAGTACTTC. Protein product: CSVGGGVGAYEQYF.

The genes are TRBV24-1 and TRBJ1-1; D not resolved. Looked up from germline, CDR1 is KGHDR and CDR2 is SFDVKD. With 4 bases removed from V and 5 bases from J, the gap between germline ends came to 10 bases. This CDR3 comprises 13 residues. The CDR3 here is CATSDQGRTEAFF. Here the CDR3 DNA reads TGTGCCACCAGTGACCAAGGACGTACTGAAGCTTTCTTT.

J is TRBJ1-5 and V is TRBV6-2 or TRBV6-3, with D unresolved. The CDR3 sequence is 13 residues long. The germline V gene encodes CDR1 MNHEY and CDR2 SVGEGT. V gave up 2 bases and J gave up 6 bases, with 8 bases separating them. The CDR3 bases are TGTGCCAGCAGTTACAGCGAGGGTCAGCCCCAGCATTTT. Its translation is CASSYSEGQPQHF.

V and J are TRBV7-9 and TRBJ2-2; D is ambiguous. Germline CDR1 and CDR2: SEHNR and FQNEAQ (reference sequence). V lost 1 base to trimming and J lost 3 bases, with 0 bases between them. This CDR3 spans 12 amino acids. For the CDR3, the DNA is TGTGCCAGCAGCTTAGACACCGGGGAGCTGTTTTTT. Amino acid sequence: CASSLDTGELFF.

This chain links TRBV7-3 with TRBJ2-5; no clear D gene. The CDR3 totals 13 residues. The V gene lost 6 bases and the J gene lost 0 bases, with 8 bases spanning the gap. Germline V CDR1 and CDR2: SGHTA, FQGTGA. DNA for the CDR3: TGTGCCAGCAGTCCCCGACACCAAGAGACCCAGTACTTC. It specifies CASSPRHQETQYF.

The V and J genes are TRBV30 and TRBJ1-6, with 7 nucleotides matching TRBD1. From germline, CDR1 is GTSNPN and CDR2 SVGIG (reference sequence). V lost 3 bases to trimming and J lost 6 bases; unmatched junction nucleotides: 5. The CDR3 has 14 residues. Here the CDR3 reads CAWRGGAGNSPLHF. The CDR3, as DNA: TGTGCCTGGAGAGGGGGCGCGGGTAATTCACCCCTCCACTTT. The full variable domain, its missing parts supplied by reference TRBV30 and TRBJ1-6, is SQTIHQWPATLVQPVGSPLSLECTVEGTSNPNLYWYRQAAGRGLQLLFYSVGIGQISSEVPQNLSASRPQDRQFILSSKKLLLSDSGFYLCAWRGGAGNSPLHFGNGTRLTVT.

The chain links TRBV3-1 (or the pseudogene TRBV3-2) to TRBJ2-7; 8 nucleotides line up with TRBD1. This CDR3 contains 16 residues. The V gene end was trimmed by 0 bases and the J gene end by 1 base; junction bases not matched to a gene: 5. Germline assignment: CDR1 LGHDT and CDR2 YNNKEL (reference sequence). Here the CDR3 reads CASSQETRTGSYEQYF. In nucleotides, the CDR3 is TGTGCCAGCAGCCAAGAAACTAGGACAGGGTCCTACGAGCAGTACTTC.

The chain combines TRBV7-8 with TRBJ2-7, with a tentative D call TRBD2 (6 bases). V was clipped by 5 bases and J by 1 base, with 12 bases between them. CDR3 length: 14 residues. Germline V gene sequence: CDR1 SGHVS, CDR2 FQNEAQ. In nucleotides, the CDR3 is TGTGCCAGCAGCGGTCGGGACTTTTCCTACGAGCAGTACTTC. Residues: CASSGRDFSYEQYF. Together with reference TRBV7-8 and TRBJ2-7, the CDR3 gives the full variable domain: GAGVSQSPRYKVAKRGQDVALRCDPISGHVSLFWYQQALGQGPEFLTYFQNEAQLDKSGLPSDRFFAERPEGSVSTLKIQRTQQEDSAVYLCASSGRDFSYEQYFGPGTRLTVT.

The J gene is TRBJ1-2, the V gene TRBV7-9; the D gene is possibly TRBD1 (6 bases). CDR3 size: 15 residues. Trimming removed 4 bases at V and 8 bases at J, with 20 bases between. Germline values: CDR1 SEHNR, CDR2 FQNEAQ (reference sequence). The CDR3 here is CASSSGAGILFGYTF. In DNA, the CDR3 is TGTGCCAGCAGCTCAGGGGCAGGGATACTATTCGGCTACACCTTC.

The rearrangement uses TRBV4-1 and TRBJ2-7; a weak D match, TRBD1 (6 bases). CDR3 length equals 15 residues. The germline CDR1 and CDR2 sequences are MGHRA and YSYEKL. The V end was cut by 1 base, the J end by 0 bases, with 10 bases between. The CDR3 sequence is CASSQVGQPSYEQYF. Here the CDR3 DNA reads TGCGCCAGCAGCCAAGTAGGACAGCCCTCCTACGAGCAGTACTTC.

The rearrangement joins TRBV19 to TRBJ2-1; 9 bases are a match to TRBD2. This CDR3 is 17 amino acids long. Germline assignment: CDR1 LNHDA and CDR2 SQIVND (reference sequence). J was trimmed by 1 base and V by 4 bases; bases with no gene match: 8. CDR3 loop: CASSSGGGARSYNEQFF. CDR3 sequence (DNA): TGTGCCAGTAGTAGCGGCGGGGGGGCCCGATCCTACAATGAGCAGTTCTTC.

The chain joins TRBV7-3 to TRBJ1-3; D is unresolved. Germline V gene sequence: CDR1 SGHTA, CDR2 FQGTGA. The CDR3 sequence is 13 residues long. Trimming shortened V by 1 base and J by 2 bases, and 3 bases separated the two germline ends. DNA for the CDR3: TGTGCCAGCAGCTTAAAACCTGGAAACACCATATATTTT. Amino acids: CASSLKPGNTIYF.

The CDR3 protein is CASSQARAPLHF. The CDR3 region has the DNA TGTGCCAGCAGCCAAGCGCGAGCACCCCTCCACTTT. The V gene is TRBV3-1 (or the pseudogene TRBV3-2), the J gene TRBJ1-6, with no clear D. The CDR3 totals 12 residues. V was trimmed by 1 base and J by 11 bases, leaving 6 bases between them. CDR1 and CDR2 from the germline V gene are LGHDT and YNNKEL (reference sequence).

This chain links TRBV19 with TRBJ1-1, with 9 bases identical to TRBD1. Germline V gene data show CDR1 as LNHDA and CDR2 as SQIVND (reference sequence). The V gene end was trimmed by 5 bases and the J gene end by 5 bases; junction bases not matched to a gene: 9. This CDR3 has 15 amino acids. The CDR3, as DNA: TGTGCCAGTAGTTCCCCGACAGGGGGGAGGACTGAAGCTTTCTTT. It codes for CASSSPTGGRTEAFF.

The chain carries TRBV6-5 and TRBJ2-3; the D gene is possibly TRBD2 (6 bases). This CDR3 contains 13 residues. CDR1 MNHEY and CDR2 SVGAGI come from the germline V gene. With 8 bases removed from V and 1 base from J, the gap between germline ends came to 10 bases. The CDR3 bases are TGTGCCAGCTTAGCGGAAGGCACAGATACGCAGTATTTT. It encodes CASLAEGTDTQYF.

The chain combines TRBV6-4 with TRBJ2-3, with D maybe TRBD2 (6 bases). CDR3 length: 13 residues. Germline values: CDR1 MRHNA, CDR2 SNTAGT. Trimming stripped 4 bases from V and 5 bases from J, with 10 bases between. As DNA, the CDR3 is TGTGCCAGCAGTGGTGTGGGGGGAGATACGCAGTATTTT. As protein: CASSGVGGDTQYF.

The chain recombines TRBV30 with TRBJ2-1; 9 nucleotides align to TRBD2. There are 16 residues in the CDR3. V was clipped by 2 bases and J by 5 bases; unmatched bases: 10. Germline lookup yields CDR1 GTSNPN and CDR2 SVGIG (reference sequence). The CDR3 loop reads CAWSIQGLATHNEQFF. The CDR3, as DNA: TGTGCCTGGAGTATACAGGGACTAGCCACCCACAATGAGCAGTTCTTC.

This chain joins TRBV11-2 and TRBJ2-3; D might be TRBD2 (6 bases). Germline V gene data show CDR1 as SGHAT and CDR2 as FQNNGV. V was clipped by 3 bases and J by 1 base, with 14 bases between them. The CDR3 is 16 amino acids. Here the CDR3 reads CASSFTFVAGTDTQYF. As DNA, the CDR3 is TGTGCCAGCAGCTTTACGTTTGTAGCGGGCACAGATACGCAGTATTTT.

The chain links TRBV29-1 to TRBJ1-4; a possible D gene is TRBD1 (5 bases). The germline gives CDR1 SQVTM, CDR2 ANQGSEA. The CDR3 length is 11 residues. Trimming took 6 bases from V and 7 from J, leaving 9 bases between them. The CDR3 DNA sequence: TGCAGCGTGGACAATTCTGAAAAACTGTTTTTT. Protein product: CSVDNSEKLFF.